Listed here are 17 T cell receptor beta chains from one sample, sequenced in a study of blood T cell repertoires in COVID-19. Only in-frame clones appear in the TCRdb table, and some are missing; sequencing was by immunoSEQ multiplex PCR. This table holds 200,000 to 250,000 clones, 88% found once. The sequencing sample was made of peripheral blood. The receptors come from an older man with acute or convalescent COVID-19.

Regarding this clone: The sample holds other DNA sequences that translate to the same CDR3. The chain carries TRBV9 and TRBJ2-1; TRBD2 matches 7 bases. This CDR3 has 14 amino acids. Germline V gene data show CDR1 as SGDLS and CDR2 as YYNGEE. The V gene end was trimmed by 3 bases and the J gene end by 2 bases; junction bases not matched to a gene: 2. The CDR3 sequence is CASSASGTYNEQFF. CDR3 nucleotides: TGTGCCAGCAGCGCTAGCGGAACCTACAATGAGCAGTTCTTC.

The chain carries TRBV20-1 and TRBJ1-2; D is unclear. From germline, CDR1 is DFQATT and CDR2 SNEGSKA (reference sequence). The CDR3 extends over 9 amino acids. The CDR3 nucleotides read TGCAACCTTAATGAGGGCTACACCTTC. It specifies CNLNEGYTF.

The chain is built from TRBV20-1 and TRBJ2-7; D call uncertain. There are 11 residues in the CDR3. V gave up 0 bases and J gave up 8 bases, with 8 bases separating them. Germline CDR1 and CDR2: DFQATT and SNEGSKA (reference sequence). DNA of the CDR3: TGCAGTGCTAGAGATTTAGACAAGCAGTACTTC. As protein: CSARDLDKQYF.

This clone was seen only once. The chain recombines TRBV28 with TRBJ2-5; D is perhaps TRBD2 (5 bases). The CDR3 consists of 13 residues. Trimming took off 4 bases at V and 5 bases at J, with 11 bases between the two ends. Germline V gives CDR1 MDHEN, CDR2 SYDVKM. DNA for the CDR3: TGTGCCAGCAGTTCCGGGGTGAGGGAGACCCAGTACTTC. This encodes CASSSGVRETQYF.

The genes are TRBV6-5 and TRBJ2-2; TRBD1 is a possible D gene (6 bases). This CDR3 region has 14 residues. CDR1 is MNHEY, CDR2 SVGAGI, per germline. Trimming took 6 bases from V and 5 from J, leaving 13 bases between them. CDR3 sequence: CASRRRDKTGELFF. As DNA, the CDR3 is TGTGCCAGCAGAAGACGGGACAAGACCGGGGAGCTGTTTTTT.

This clone was seen a few times. The gene calls are TRBV3-1 (or the pseudogene TRBV3-2) and TRBJ2-1; 8 bases line up with TRBD2. V shed 1 base, J shed 5 bases, and the junction held 4 bases outside the gene matches. Germline V CDR1 and CDR2: LGHDT, YNNKEL (reference sequence). CDR3 length: 15 residues. CDR3 region: CASSQVSGNDNEQFF. The CDR3 DNA is TGTGCCAGCAGCCAAGTTAGCGGGAATGACAATGAGCAGTTCTTC.

The chain joins TRBV5-1 to TRBJ1-2, with D possibly being TRBD1 (5 bases). CDR3 size: 14 residues. Trimming cost V 0 bases and J 5 bases, with 11 bases left between them. In germline, CDR1 is SGHRS, CDR2 YFSETQ. The CDR3, as DNA: TGCGCCAGCAGCTTGGCTCCGGGGGAGTATGGCTACACCTTC. It encodes CASSLAPGEYGYTF.

The rearrangement links TRBV5-1 to TRBJ2-1; D remains unclear. V was trimmed by 0 bases and J by 2 bases, leaving 12 bases between them. The germline V gene has CDR1 SGHRS and CDR2 YFSETQ. CDR3 length: 16 amino acids. This chain's CDR3 is CASSLESSLAYNEQFF. Here the CDR3 DNA reads TGCGCCAGCAGCTTGGAATCTTCCTTAGCCTACAATGAGCAGTTCTTC.

V usage is TRBV10-3 and J usage is TRBJ2-1; TRBD1 might be the D (6 bases). V was pared by 10 bases and J by 3 bases, with 10 bases between. The germline V gene encodes CDR1 ENHRY and CDR2 SYGVKD. The CDR3 length is 12 residues. CDR3: CATAGDYNEQFF. The CDR3 DNA is TGTGCCACTGCAGGGGACTACAATGAGCAGTTCTTC.

The V and J genes are TRBV28 and TRBJ1-2; TRBD1 aligns across 8 bases. The V segment lost 2 bases and the J segment 7 bases; nucleotides outside the gene matches: 6. The CDR3 is 14 residues long. Germline-derived CDR1 and CDR2 are MDHEN and SYDVKM. The CDR3: CASSLGTGDFGYTF. The CDR3 coding sequence is TGTGCCAGCAGTTTAGGGACAGGAGATTTTGGCTACACCTTC.

CDR3 nucleotides: TGTGCCAGCAGCCAAGCTACCGGGACAGGATACGGCTACACCTTC. Translation gives CASSQATGTGYGYTF. This chain uses TRBV3-1 (or the pseudogene TRBV3-2) with TRBJ1-2, with 8 bases lining up with TRBD1. This CDR3 contains 15 residues. J lost 8 bases, V lost 1 base, and 9 bases had no gene match. In germline, CDR1 is LGHDT, CDR2 YNNKEL (reference sequence).

By share, this clone ranks as medium-sized. The chain is built from TRBV19 and TRBJ2-1, with D possibly being TRBD1 (6 bases). The V end was cut by 0 bases, the J end by 10 bases, with 10 bases between. Germline V gene sequence: CDR1 LNHDA, CDR2 SQIVND (reference sequence). This CDR3 is built from 13 residues. CDR3 nucleotide sequence: TGTGCCAGTAGTATAGAAGGAGGACAGGAGCAGTTCTTC. Protein: CASSIEGGQEQFF.

This clone was seen a few times. The chain is built from TRBV18 and TRBJ1-2, with a weak D call TRBD1 (5 bases). Trimming pared 2 bases from V and 3 bases from J, leaving 10 bases between. The germline V gene encodes CDR1 KGHSH and CDR2 LQKENI. The length of the CDR3 is 14 residues. In DNA, the CDR3 is TGTGCCAGCTCACCAGTCCCGGGGGACTATGGCTACACCTTC. Its protein is CASSPVPGDYGYTF.

The chain uses TRBV28 and TRBJ1-5; 9 bases fit TRBD1. This CDR3 is 15 amino acids long. V lost 6 bases and J lost 6; bases outside the gene matches: 9. Looked up from germline, CDR1 is MDHEN and CDR2 is SYDVKM. The CDR3 protein is CASRTTGGAGQPQHF. Written as DNA, the CDR3 is TGTGCCAGCAGGACAACAGGGGGCGCGGGTCAGCCCCAGCATTTT.

V is TRBV14 and J is TRBJ2-3, with 13 bases fitting TRBD2. Germline-derived CDR1 and CDR2 are SGHDN and FVKESK. V was pared by 4 bases and J by 2 bases, with 9 bases of the junction left unmatched. This CDR3 contains 18 residues. The CDR3 sequence: CASSPLPGLAGDTDTQYF. The CDR3 nucleotides are TGTGCCAGCAGCCCACTCCCTGGACTAGCGGGAGACACAGATACGCAGTATTTT.

The chain combines TRBV5-1 with TRBJ2-1; 11 bases align to TRBD2. The CDR3 sequence is 15 residues long. J was trimmed by 5 bases and V by 2 bases; bases with no gene match: 3. CDR1 and CDR2 from the germline V gene are SGHRS and YFSETQ. For the CDR3, the DNA is TGCGCCAGCAGCTTTAGGGGACTAGCGGACAATGAGCAGTTCTTC. Translating it yields CASSFRGLADNEQFF. Based on the CDR3 plus reference TRBV5-1 and TRBJ2-1, the full variable domain is KAGVTQTPRYLIKTRGQQVTLSCSPISGHRSVSWYQQTPGQGLQFLFEYFSETQRNKGNFPGRFSGRQFSNSRSEMNVSTLELGDSALYLCASSFRGLADNEQFFGPGTRLTVL.

The chain couples TRBV19 to TRBJ2-5; 8 bases line up with TRBD2. The CDR3 is 14 residues long. The V segment lost 5 bases and the J segment 5 bases; nucleotides outside the gene matches: 7. Germline V lookup: CDR1 LNHDA, CDR2 SQIVND (reference sequence). The CDR3 DNA sequence: TGTGCCAGTAGTCCCTCCGGCGGGAGGGAGACCCAGTACTTC. Amino acids: CASSPSGGRETQYF.